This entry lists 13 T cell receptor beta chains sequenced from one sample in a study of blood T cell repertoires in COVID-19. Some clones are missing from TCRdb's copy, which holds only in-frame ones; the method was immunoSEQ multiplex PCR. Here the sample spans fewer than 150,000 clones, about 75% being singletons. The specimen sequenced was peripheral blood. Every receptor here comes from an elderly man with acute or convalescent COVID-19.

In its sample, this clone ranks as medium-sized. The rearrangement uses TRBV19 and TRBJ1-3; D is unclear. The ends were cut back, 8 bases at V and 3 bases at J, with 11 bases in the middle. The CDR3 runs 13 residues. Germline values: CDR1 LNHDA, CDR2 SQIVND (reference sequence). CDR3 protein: CASQVGSGNTIYF. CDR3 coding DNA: TGTGCCAGTCAAGTCGGGAGTGGAAACACCATATATTTT.

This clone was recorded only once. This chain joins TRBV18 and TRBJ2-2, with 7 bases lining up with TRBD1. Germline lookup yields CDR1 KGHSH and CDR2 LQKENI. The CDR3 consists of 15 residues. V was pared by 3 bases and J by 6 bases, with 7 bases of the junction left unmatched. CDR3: CASSPRDSGSGELFF. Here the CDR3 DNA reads TGTGCCAGCTCACCTCGGGACAGTGGTTCCGGGGAGCTGTTTTTT. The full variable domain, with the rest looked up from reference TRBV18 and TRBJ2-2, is NAGVMQNPRHLVRRRGQEARLRCSPMKGHSHVYWYRQLPEEGLKFMVYLQKENIIDESGMPKERFSAEFPKEGPSILRIQQVVRGDSAAYFCASSPRDSGSGELFFGEGSRLTVL.

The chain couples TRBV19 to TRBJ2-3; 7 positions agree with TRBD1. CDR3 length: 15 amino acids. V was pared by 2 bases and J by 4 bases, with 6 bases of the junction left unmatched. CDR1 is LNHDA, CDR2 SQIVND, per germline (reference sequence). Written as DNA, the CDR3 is TGTGCCAGTAGTATAACAGGGGCCCGATCAGATACGCAGTATTTT. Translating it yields CASSITGARSDTQYF.

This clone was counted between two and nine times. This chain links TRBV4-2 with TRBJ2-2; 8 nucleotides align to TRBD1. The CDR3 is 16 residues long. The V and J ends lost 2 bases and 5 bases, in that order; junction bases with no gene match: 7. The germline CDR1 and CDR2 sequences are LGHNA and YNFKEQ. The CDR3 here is CASSQSTGVGTGELFF. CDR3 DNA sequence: TGTGCCAGCAGCCAATCGACAGGGGTCGGAACCGGGGAGCTGTTTTTT.

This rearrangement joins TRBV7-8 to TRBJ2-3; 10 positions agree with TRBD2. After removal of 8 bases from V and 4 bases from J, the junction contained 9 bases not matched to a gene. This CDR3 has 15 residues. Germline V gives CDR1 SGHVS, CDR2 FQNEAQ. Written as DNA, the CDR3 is TGTGCCAGCGGGCCTAGCGGGGGTTCCGCAGATACGCAGTATTTT. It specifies CASGPSGGSADTQYF.

The CDR3 loop is CASSPLPGQGEVKQFF. The DNA of the CDR3 is TGTGCCAGCAGCCCCTTACCGGGACAGGGGGAGGTGAAGCAGTTCTTC. The V call is TRBV14, the J call TRBJ2-1, with 11 bases matching TRBD1. Germline loops: CDR1 SGHDN, CDR2 FVKESK. V lost 4 bases and J lost 11; bases outside the gene matches: 13. The CDR3 runs 16 residues. The complete variable domain, with remaining parts taken from reference TRBV14 and TRBJ2-1, reads EAGVTQFPSHSVIEKGQTVTLRCDPISGHDNLYWYRRVMGKEIKFLLHFVKESKQDESGMPNNRFLAERTGGTYSTLKVQPAELEDSGVYFCASSPLPGQGEVKQFFGPGTRLTVL.

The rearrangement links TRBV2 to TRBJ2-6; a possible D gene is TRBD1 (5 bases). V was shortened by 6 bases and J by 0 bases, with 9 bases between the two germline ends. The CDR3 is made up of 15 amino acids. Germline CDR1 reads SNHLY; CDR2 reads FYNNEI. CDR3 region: CASSRAASGANVLTF. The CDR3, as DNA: TGTGCCAGCAGCAGGGCAGCCTCTGGGGCCAACGTCCTGACTTTC. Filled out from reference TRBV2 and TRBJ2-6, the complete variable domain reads EPEVTQTPSHQVTQMGQEVILRCVPISNHLYFYWYRQILGQKVEFLVSFYNNEISEKSEIFDDQFSVERPDGSNFTLKIRSTKLEDSAMYFCASSRAASGANVLTFGAGSRLTVL.

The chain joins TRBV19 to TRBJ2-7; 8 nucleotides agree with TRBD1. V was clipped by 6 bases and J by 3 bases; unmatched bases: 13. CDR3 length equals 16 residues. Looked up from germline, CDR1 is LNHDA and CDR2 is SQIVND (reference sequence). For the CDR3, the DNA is TGTGCCAGTAGCCCTTCAGGGGGCAGGGTGATCTACGAGCAGTACTTC. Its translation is CASSPSGGRVIYEQYF.

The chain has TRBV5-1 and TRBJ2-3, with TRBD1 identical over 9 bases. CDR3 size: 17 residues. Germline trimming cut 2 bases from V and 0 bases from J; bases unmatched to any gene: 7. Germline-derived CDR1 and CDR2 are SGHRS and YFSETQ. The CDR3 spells CASSFSTGGGSTDTQYF. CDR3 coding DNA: TGCGCCAGCAGCTTCAGCACAGGGGGCGGGAGCACAGATACGCAGTATTTT.

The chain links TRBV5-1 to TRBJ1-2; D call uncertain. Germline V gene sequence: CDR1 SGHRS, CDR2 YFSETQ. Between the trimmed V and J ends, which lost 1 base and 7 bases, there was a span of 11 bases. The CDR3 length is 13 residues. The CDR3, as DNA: TGCGCCAGCAGCTTGCCACGGGGAGGTGGCTACACCTTC. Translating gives CASSLPRGGGYTF.

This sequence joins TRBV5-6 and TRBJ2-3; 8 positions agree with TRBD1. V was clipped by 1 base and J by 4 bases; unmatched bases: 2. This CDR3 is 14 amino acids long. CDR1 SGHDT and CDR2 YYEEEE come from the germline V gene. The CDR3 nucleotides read TGTGCCAGCAGCTTGCCAGGGGGCGCAGATACGCAGTATTTT. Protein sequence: CASSLPGGADTQYF. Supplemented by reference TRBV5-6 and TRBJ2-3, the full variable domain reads DAGVTQSPTHLIKTRGQQVTLRCSPKSGHDTVSWYQQALGQGPQFIFQYYEEEERQRGNFPDRFSGHQFPNYSSELNVNALLLGDSALYLCASSLPGGADTQYFGPGTRLTVL.

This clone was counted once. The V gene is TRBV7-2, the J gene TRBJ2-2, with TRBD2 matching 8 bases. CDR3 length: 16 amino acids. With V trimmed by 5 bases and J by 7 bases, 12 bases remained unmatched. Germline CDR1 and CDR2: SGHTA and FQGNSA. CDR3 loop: CASSQISGALGGELFF. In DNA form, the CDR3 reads TGTGCCAGCAGCCAAATTAGCGGGGCCCTGGGCGGGGAGCTGTTTTTT. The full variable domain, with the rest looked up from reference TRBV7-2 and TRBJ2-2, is GAGVSQSPSNKVTEKGKDVELRCDPISGHTALYWYRQSLGQGLEFLIYFQGNSAPDKSGLPSDRFSAERTGGSVSTLTIQRTQQEDSAVYLCASSQISGALGGELFFGEGSRLTVL.

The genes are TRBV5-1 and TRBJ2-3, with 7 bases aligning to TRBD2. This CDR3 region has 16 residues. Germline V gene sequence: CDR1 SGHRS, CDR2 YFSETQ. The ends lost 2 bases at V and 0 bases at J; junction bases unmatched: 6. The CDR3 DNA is TGCGCCAGCAGCTTCGCGGGGGTGGCTAGCACAGATACGCAGTATTTT. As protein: CASSFAGVASTDTQYF. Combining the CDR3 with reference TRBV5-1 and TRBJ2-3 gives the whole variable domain KAGVTQTPRYLIKTRGQQVTLSCSPISGHRSVSWYQQTPGQGLQFLFEYFSETQRNKGNFPGRFSGRQFSNSRSEMNVSTLELGDSALYLCASSFAGVASTDTQYFGPGTRLTVL.